This TCR beta chain was identified during a study of T cells after yellow fever vaccination. Points from the study as a whole: Bulk-population clonotypes that are abundant could appear as contaminants in FACS-sorted repertoires.

The CDR3 covers 14 residues. Germline CDR1 is MNHEY and CDR2 is SVGEGT. The ends were cut back, 5 bases at V and 4 bases at J, with 14 bases in the middle. Remarks on this clonotype: The target antigen is unknown.

The TCR cDNA carried a universal primer site and UMIs from 5'RACE template switching. TCRdb re-analysed the 5' RACE reads in MiXCR, keeping a single row per CDR3 protein. The repertoire holds a few hundred thousand distinct CDR3 sequences, with 17% as singletons. The TCR sequence derives from a man between 18 and 29 years old who received the YFV17D yellow fever vaccine. Source: PBMCs, taken less than 6 days after the first yellow fever vaccination. The chain joins TRBV6-2 or TRBV6-3 to TRBJ1-2, with D possibly matching TRBD1 (5 bases). The CDR3 spells CASSLQGFGYGYTF. CDR3 in DNA: TGTGCCAGCAGTCTCCAGGGATTCGGCTATGGCTACACCTTC.